This T cell receptor (beta chain) was obtained from a study of shared clonotypes between healthy human individuals. TCRdb keeps only in-frame clones here, not all; method: immunoSEQ multiplex PCR. The repertoire holds fewer than 130,000 clones, with just over 65% as singletons. Trimming left V 4 bases short and J 5 bases short, with 11 bases between. Germline V gene lookup returns CDR1 MGHRA and CDR2 YSYEKL. The CDR3 contains 13 residues. Study findings and constraints: Incompleteness in sorted-subset sequencing, despite large depth, was shown by rarefaction. Generation probabilities of non-shared clonotypes were lower (relative to those shared by all four donors).

Note on this clone: The antigen remains unidentified.

The chain recombines TRBV4-1 with TRBJ1-2; D gene uncertain. The source of this sequence is a young woman in good health. Sequences were obtained from memory CD8+ T cells sorted from blood. The sample's subset: CD45RO+ cells pooled with CCR7-negative TemRA cells. CDR3 DNA sequence: TGCGCCAGCAGCCCATCGGCAGGTTATGGCTACACCTTC. It codes for CASSPSAGYGYTF.